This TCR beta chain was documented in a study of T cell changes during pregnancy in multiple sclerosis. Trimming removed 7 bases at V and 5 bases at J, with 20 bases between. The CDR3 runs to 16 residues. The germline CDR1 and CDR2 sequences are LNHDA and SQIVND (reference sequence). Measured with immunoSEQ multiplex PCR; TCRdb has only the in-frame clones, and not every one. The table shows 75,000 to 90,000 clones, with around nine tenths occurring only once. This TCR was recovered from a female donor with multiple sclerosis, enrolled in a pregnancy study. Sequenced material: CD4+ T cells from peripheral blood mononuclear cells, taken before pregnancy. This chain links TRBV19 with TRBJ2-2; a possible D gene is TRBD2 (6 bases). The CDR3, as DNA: TGTGCCAGTAACAACCCACCGGGGGTAATGACCGGGGAGCTGTTTTTT. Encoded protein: CASNNPPGVMTGELFF.